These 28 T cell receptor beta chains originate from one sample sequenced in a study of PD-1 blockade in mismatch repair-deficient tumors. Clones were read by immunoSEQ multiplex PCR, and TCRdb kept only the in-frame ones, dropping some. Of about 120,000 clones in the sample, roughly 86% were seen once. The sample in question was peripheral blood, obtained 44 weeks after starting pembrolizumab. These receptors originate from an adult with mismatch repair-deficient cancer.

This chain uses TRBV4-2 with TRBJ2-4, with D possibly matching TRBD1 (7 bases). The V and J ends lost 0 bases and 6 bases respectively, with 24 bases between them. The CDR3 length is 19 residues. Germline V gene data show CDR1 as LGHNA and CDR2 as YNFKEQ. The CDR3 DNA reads TGTGCCAGCAGCCAAGATTCGAACAGCGGGCTTAGGGGGCGAAACATTCAGTACTTC. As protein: CASSQDSNSGLRGRNIQYF.

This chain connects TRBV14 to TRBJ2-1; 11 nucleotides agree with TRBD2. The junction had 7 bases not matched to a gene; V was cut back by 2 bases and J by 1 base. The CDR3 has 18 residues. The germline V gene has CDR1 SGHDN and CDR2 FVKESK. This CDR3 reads CASSQLKGLAASYNEQFF. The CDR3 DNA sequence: TGTGCCAGCAGCCAACTAAAGGGACTAGCGGCTTCCTACAATGAGCAGTTCTTC. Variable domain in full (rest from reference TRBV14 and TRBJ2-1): EAGVTQFPSHSVIEKGQTVTLRCDPISGHDNLYWYRRVMGKEIKFLLHFVKESKQDESGMPNNRFLAERTGGTYSTLKVQPAELEDSGVYFCASSQLKGLAASYNEQFFGPGTRLTVL.

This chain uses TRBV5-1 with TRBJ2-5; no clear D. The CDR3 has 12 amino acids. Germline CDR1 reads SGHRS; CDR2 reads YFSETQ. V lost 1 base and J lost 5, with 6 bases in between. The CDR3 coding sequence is TGCGCCAGCAGCTTGTTAGGGGAGACCCAGTACTTC. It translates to CASSLLGETQYF.

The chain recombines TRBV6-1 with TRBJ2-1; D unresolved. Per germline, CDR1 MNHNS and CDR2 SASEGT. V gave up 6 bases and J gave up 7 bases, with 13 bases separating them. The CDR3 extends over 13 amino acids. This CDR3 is CASRRTLGNEQFF. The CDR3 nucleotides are TGTGCCAGCAGGCGAACCCTCGGGAATGAGCAGTTCTTC.

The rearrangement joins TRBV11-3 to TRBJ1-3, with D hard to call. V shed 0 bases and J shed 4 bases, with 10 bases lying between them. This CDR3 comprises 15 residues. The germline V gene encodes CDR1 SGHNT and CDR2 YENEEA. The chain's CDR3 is CASSLDLERGNTIYF. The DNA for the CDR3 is TGTGCCAGCAGCTTAGATTTGGAGCGGGGAAACACCATATATTTT.

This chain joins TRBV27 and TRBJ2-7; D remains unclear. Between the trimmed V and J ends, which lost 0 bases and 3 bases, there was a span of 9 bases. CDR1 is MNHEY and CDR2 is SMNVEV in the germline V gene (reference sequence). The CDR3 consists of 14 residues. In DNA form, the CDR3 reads TGTGCCAGCAGTTTATCAGGGATCGACTACGAGCAGTACTTC. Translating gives CASSLSGIDYEQYF.

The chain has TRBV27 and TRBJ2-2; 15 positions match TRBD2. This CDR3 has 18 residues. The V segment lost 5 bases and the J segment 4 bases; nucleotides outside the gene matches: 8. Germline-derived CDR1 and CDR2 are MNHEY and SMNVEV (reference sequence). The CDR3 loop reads CASSQGLAGGRVTGELFF. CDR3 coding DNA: TGTGCCAGCAGTCAAGGACTAGCGGGAGGGCGGGTCACCGGGGAGCTGTTTTTT.

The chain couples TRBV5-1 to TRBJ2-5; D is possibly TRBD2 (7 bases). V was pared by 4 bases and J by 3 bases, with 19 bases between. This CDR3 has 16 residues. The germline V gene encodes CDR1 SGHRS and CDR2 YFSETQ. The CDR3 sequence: CASSPRFGGREETQYF. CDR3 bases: TGCGCCAGCAGCCCCCGGTTCGGGGGGCGGGAAGAGACCCAGTACTTC.

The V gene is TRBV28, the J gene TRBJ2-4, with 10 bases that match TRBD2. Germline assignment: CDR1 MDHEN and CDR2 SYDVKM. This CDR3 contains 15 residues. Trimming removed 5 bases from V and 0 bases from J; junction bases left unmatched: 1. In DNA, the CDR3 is TGTGCCAGCAGTCGACTAGCGGGAGCCAAAAACATTCAGTACTTC. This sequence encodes CASSRLAGAKNIQYF.

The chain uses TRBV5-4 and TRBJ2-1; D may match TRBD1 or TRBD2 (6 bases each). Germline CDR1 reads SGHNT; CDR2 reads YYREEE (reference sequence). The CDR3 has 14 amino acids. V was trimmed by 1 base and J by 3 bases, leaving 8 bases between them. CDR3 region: CASSLKGGYNEQFF. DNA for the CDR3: TGTGCCAGCAGCTTGAAGGGGGGCTACAATGAGCAGTTCTTC.

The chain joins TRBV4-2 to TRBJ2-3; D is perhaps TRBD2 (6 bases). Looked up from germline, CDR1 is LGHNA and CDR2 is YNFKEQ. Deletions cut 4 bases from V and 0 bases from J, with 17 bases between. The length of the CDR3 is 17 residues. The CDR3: CASSPEGLSSSTDTQYF. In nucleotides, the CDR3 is TGTGCCAGCAGCCCCGAAGGACTATCCTCTAGCACAGATACGCAGTATTTT.

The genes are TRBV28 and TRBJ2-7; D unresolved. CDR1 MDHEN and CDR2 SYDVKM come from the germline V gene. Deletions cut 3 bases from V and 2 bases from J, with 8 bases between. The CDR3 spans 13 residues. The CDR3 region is CASSLAGTYEQYF. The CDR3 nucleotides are TGTGCCAGCAGTTTGGCCGGTACCTACGAGCAGTACTTC.

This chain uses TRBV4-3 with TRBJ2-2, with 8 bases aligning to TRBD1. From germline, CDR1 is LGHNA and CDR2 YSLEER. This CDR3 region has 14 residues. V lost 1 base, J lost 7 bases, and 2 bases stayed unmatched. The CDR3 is CASSQGTGNGELFF. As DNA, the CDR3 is TGCGCCAGCAGCCAAGGGACAGGGAACGGGGAGCTGTTTTTT.

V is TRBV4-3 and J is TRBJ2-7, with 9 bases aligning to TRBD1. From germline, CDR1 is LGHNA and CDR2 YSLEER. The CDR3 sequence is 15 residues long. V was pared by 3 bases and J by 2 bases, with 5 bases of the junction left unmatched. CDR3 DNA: TGCGCCAGCAGCCACTCCGGGACAGGGACCTACGAGCAGTACTTC. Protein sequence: CASSHSGTGTYEQYF.

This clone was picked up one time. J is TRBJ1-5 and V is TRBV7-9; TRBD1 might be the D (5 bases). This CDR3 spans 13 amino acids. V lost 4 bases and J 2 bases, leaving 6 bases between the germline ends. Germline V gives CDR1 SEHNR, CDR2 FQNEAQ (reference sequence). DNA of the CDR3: TGTGCCAGCAGCTCCAGGGGCAATCAGCCCCAGCATTTT. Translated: CASSSRGNQPQHF.

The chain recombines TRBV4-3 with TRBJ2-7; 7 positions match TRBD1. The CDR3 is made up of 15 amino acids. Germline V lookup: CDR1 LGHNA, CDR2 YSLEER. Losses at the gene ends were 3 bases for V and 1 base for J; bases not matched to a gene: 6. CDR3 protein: CASSQADRESYEQYF. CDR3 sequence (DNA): TGCGCCAGCAGCCAGGCCGACAGGGAGTCCTACGAGCAGTACTTC.

For the CDR3, the DNA is TGTGCCAGCAGTTTACAGGGACGGAATAATCAGCCCCAGCATTTT. Translation: CASSLQGRNNQPQHF. V usage is TRBV28 and J usage is TRBJ1-5; a possible D gene is TRBD1 (5 bases). V dropped 2 bases and J dropped 4 bases, with 12 bases sitting between them. Germline CDR1 is MDHEN and CDR2 is SYDVKM. This CDR3 comprises 15 residues.

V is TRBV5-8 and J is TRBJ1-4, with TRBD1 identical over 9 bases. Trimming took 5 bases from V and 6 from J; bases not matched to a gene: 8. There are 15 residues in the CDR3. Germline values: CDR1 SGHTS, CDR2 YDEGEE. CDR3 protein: CASRPYRGRYEKLFF. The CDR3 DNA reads TGTGCCAGCAGGCCTTACAGGGGGCGTTATGAAAAACTGTTTTTT.

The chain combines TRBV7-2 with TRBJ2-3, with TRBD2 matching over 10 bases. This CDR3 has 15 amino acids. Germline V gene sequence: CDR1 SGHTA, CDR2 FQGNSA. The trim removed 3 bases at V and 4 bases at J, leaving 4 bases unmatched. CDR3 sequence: CASSFLAGVPDTQYF. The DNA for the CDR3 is TGTGCCAGCAGCTTTCTAGCGGGAGTCCCAGATACGCAGTATTTT.

In DNA form, the CDR3 reads TGCAGCGTTGATCTCAGACAGGGTCGAGAGACCCAGTACTTC. Protein sequence: CSVDLRQGRETQYF. The chain links TRBV29-1 to TRBJ2-5; TRBD1 agrees at 7 bases. The CDR3 is 14 residues long. Per the germline V gene, CDR1 is SQVTM and CDR2 is ANQGSEA. With V trimmed by 3 bases and J by 4 bases, 8 bases remained unmatched. Full variable domain (missing parts from reference TRBV29-1 and TRBJ2-5): SAVISQKPSRDICQRGTSLTIQCQVDSQVTMMFWYRQQPGQSLTLIATANQGSEATYESGFVIDKFPISRPNLTFSTLTVSNMSPEDSSIYLCSVDLRQGRETQYFGPGTRLLVL.

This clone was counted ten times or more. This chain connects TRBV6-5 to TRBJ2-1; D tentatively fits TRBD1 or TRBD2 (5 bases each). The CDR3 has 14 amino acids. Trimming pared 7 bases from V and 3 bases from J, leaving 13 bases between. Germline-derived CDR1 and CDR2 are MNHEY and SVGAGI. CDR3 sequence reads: CASTAKRGYNEQFF. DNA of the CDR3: TGTGCCAGCACCGCAAAGAGGGGCTACAATGAGCAGTTCTTC.

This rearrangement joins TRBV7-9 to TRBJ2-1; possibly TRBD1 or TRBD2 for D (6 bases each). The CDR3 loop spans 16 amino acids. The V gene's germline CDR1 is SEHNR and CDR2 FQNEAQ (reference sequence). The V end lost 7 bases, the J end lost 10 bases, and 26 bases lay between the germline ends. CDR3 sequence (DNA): TGTGCCAGCACCCTAGAGGGGGGCCTGGGCGCGCGAGAGCAGTTCTTC. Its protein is CASTLEGGLGAREQFF.

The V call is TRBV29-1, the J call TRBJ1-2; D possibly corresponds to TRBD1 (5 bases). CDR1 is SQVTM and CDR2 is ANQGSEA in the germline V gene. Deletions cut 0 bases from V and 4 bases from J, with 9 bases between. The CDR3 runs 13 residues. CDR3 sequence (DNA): TGCAGCGTTGAAGACTGGGACCGCTATGGCTACACCTTC. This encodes CSVEDWDRYGYTF.

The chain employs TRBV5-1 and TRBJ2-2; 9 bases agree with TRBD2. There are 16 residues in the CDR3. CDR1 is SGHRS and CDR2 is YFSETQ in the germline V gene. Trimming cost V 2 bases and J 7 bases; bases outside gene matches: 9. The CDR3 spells CASSFGLSGRVGELFF. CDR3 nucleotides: TGCGCCAGCAGCTTTGGTCTTAGCGGGAGAGTCGGGGAGCTGTTTTTT.

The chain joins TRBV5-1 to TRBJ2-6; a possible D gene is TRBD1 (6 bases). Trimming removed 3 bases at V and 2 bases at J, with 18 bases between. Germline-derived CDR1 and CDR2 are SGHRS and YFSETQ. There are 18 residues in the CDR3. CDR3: CASSSPTGKTAGANVLTF. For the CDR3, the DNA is TGCGCCAGCAGCTCCCCGACAGGAAAGACTGCTGGGGCCAACGTCCTGACTTTC. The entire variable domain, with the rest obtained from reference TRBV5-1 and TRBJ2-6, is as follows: KAGVTQTPRYLIKTRGQQVTLSCSPISGHRSVSWYQQTPGQGLQFLFEYFSETQRNKGNFPGRFSGRQFSNSRSEMNVSTLELGDSALYLCASSSPTGKTAGANVLTFGAGSRLTVL.

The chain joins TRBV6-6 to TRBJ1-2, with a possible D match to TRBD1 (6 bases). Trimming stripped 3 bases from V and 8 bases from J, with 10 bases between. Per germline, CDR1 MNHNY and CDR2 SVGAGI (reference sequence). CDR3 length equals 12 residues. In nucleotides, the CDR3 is TGTGCCAGCAGTTATAGGGGGGAGGGCTACACCTTC. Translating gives CASSYRGEGYTF.

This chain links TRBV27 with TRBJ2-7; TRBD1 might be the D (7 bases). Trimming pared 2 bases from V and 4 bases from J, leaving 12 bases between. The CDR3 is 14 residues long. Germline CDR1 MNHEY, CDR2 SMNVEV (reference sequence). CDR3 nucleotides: TGTGCCAGCAGTTTAAAGGGGGCGGGGTACGAGCAGTACTTC. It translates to CASSLKGAGYEQYF.

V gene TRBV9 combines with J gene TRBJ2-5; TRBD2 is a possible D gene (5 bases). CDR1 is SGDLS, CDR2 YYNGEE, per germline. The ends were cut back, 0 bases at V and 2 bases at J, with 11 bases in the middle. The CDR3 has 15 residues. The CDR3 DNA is TGTGCCAGCAGCGTAGCGGTGGGAGTACAAGAGACCCAGTACTTC. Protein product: CASSVAVGVQETQYF.